The present T cell receptor beta chain was sequenced within a study of OX40 agonist ivuxolimab in advanced cancers. Study context: While on treatment, patients had intravenous ivuxolimab at 0.01 to 10 mg/kg every 2 weeks. Having had anti-PD-1, anti-PD-L1 or anti-CTLA-4 therapy before was allowed, and about 40% had some.

The length of the CDR3 is 14 residues. V dropped 1 base and J dropped 7; count of bases not matched to a gene: 5. Germline lookup yields CDR1 SEHNR and CDR2 FQNEAQ (reference sequence). Autoimmune disease history or systemic immunosuppression disqualified patients. Only in-frame clones appear in the TCRdb table, and some are missing; sequencing was by immunoSEQ multiplex PCR. The table has tens of thousands of clones, around 90% seen once. The chain has TRBV7-9 and TRBJ2-5; 8 nucleotides match TRBD2. The sequences come from CD4+ or CD8+ T cells sorted from blood, collected in a trial of the OX40 agonist ivuxolimab. This receptor was obtained from an adult with an advanced solid tumor such as melanoma, head and neck, liver or kidney cancer. The CDR3, as DNA: TGTGCCAGCAGCTTAGAAGCGGGAGAATGGACCCAGTACTTC. Residues: CASSLEAGEWTQYF.